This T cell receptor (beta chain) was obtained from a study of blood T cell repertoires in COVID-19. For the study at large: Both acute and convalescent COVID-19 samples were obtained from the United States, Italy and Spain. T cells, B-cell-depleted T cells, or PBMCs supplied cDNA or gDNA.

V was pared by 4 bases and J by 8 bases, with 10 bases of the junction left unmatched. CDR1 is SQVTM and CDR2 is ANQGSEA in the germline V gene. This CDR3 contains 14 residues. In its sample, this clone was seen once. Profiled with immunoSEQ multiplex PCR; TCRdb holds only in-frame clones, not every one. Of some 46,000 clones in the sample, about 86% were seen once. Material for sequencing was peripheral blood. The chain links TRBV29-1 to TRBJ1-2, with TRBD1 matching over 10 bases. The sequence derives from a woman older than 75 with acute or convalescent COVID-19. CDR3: CSVGPGTGANGYTF. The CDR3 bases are TGCAGCGTTGGCCCCGGGACAGGGGCTAACGGCTACACCTTC.